The rows below give T cell receptor beta chains drawn from one sample of a study of blood T cell repertoires in COVID-19. The protocol was immunoSEQ multiplex PCR, while the TCRdb copy is restricted to in-frame clones and leaves out a portion. The sample has fewer than 200,000 clones, approximately 84% seen once. Sequencing used peripheral blood. The receptors originated from a man aged 40-55 years who had recovered from COVID-19. CDR3s include the opening cysteine and the closing phenylalanine or tryptophan. Only some rows state a clone size, as once, few, many or a class for expanded clones.

V	size	J	CDR3
TRBV7-9	NA	TRBJ1-1	CASSLGSRGYNTEAFF
TRBV19	NA	TRBJ2-1	CASTFRGGGEQFF
TRBV6-5	NA	TRBJ2-2	CASSPDEEYTGELFF
TRBV7-6	NA	TRBJ2-7	CASSAGPSYEQYF
TRBV27	NA	TRBJ2-1	CASSSRIRTSGSYEQFF
TRBV5-6	NA	TRBJ1-6	CASSYGRNSYNSPLHF
TRBV27	NA	TRBJ1-5	CASSPLTGKNQPQHF
TRBV15	NA	TRBJ2-3	CATSRDRVGGVNTQYF
TRBV19	NA	TRBJ1-1	CASSTRGNTEAFF
TRBV5-4	NA	TRBJ2-2	CASSLVGVAGELFF
TRBV5-1	once	TRBJ1-2	CASSSTGAIGYTF
TRBV9	NA	TRBJ2-2	CASSPQSGGRTGELFF
TRBV7-2	few	TRBJ1-2	CASSPARAYGYTF
TRBV7-8	NA	TRBJ1-5	CASSPKGQGGNQPQHF
TRBV19	NA	TRBJ2-4	CASSSRQGRNIQYF
TRBV11-3	NA	TRBJ2-1	CASSLAVYNEQFF
TRBV27	NA	TRBJ2-1	CASSLSGGPFYNEQFF
TRBV2	NA	TRBJ2-5	CASSGLAGAQETQYF
TRBV4-1	NA	TRBJ1-1	CASSLGQGNTEAFF
TRBV28	NA	TRBJ2-7	CASSRTSSSYEQYF
TRBV10-3	NA	TRBJ2-7	CAISQAGGSYEQYF
TRBV19	NA	TRBJ2-5	CASSTGTTLMAQYF
TRBV28	NA	TRBJ1-1	CASSLVGGTEAFF
TRBV19	NA	TRBJ2-7	CASSRPGQGVDEQYF
TRBV6-2/TRBV6-3	NA	TRBJ1-2	CASSGQLNYGYTF
TRBV13	few	TRBJ1-1	CASSRWSIEAFF